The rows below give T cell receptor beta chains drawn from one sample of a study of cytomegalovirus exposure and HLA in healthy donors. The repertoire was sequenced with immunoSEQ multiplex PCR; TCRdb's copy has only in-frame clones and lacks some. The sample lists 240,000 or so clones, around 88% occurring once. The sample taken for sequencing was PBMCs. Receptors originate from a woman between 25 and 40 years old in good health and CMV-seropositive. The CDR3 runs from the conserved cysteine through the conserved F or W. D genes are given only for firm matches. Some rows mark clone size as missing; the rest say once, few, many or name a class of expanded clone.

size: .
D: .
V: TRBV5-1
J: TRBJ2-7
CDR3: CASSLAGTYSYEQYF
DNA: TGCGCCAGCAGCTTGGCCGGGACTTACTCCTACGAGCAGTACTTC

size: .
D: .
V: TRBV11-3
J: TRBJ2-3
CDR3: CASSPRESDTQYF
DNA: TGTGCCAGCAGCCCCCGGGAGTCAGATACGCAGTATTTT

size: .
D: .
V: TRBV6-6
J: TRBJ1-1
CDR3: CASSYLEGGNTEAFF
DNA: TGTGCCAGCAGTTATCTGGAAGGGGGTAATACTGAAGCTTTCTTT

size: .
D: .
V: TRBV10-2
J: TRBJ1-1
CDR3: CASSGQTQFSGSEAFF
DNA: TGCGCCAGCAGTGGGCAGACCCAATTTTCCGGGTCTGAAGCTTTCTTT

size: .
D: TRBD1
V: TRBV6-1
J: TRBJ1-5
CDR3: CASSLSQGLNQPQHF
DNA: TGTGCCAGCAGCCTGTCACAGGGGCTGAATCAGCCCCAGCATTTT

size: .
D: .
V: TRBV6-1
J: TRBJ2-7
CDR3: CASSEDPVTYEQYF
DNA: TGTGCCAGCAGTGAAGACCCAGTAACCTACGAGCAGTACTTC

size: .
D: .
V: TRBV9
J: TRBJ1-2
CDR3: CASSAPFRFRLGSGNYGYTF
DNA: TGTGCCAGCAGCGCCCCTTTCAGGTTTCGACTGGGGTCGGGGAACTATGGCTACACCTTC

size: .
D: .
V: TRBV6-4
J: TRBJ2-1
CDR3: CASSIDRNNEQFF
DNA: TGTGCCAGCAGCATCGACAGGAACAATGAGCAGTTCTTC

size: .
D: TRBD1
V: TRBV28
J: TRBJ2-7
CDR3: CASSFRPRGHYEQYF
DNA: TGTGCCAGCAGTTTTCGCCCCAGGGGGCACTACGAGCAGTACTTC

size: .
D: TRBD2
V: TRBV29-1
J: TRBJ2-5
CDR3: CSVEEERAGGPGETQYF
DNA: TGCAGCGTTGAGGAGGAGAGGGCGGGAGGGCCGGGAGAGACCCAGTACTTC

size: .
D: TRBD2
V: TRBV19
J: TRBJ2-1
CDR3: CASSIDWLAGGASYNEQFF
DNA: TGTGCCAGTAGTATAGATTGGCTAGCGGGAGGGGCCTCCTACAATGAGCAGTTCTTC

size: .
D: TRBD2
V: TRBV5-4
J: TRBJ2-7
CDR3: CASSLKAGSGEQYF
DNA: TGTGCCAGCAGCTTAAAAGCGGGGTCGGGGGAGCAGTACTTC

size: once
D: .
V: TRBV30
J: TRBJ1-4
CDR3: CAWSRSAAGEKLFF
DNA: TGTGCCTGGTCTCGGTCCGCGGCGGGTGAAAAACTGTTTTTT

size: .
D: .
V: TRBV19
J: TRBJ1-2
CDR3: CASTADRRTNYGYTF
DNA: TGTGCCAGTACCGCCGACAGACGAACTAACTATGGCTACACCTTC

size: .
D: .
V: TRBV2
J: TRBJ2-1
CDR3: CASSVSRANEQFF
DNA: TGTGCCAGCAGTGTTAGCAGGGCAAATGAGCAGTTCTTC

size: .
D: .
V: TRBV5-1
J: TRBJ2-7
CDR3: CASSLNTFASYEQYF
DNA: TGCGCCAGCAGCTTGAACACATTTGCTTCCTACGAGCAGTACTTC

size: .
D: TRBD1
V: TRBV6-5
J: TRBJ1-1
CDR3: CASSYSFDRGEAFF
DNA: TGTGCCAGCAGTTACTCCTTCGACAGGGGCGAAGCTTTCTTT

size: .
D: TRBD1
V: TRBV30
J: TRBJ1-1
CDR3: CAWSGTVNTEAFF
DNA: TGTGCCTGGAGCGGGACAGTGAACACTGAAGCTTTCTTT

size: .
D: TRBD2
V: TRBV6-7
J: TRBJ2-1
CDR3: CASSYSRASGSLNEQFF
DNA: TGTGCCAGCAGTTACTCGAGGGCTAGCGGGAGTCTAAATGAGCAGTTCTTC

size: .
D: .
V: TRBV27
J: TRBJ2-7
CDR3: CASSIRGYHEQYF
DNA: TGTGCCAGCAGTATACGGGGGTACCACGAGCAGTACTTC

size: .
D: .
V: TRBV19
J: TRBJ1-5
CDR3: CASRPGIGIGGQPQHF
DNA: TGTGCCAGTAGGCCTGGGATAGGGATCGGGGGTCAGCCCCAGCATTTT

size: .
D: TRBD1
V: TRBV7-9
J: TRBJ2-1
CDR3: CASSVTGAMSYNEQFF
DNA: TGTGCCAGCAGCGTGACAGGGGCAATGTCCTACAATGAGCAGTTCTTC

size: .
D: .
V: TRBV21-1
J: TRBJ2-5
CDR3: CASITEGLETQYF
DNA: TGTGCCAGCATAACGGAGGGGTTGGAGACCCAGTACTTC

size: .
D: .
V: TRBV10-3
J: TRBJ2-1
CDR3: CAITSGGLEIFYNEQFF
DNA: TGTGCCATCACCTCCGGAGGACTGGAGATCTTTTACAATGAGCAGTTCTTC

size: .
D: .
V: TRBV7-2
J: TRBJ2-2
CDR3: CASSLMGGGDTGELFF
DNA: TGTGCCAGCAGCTTAATGGGTGGGGGCGACACCGGGGAGCTGTTTTTT

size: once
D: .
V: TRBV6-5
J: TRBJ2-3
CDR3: CASSYSNSPSTDTQYF
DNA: TGTGCCAGCAGTTACTCGAACAGCCCTAGCACAGATACGCAGTATTTT

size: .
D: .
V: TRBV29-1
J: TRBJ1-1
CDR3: CSVEVDTEAFF
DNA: TGCAGCGTTGAAGTCGACACTGAAGCTTTCTTT

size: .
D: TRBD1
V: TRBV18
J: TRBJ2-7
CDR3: CASSPDRATYEQYF
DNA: TGTGCCAGCTCACCAGACAGGGCGACCTACGAGCAGTACTTC

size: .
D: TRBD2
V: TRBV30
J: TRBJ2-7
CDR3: CAWSVKAGEQYF
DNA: TGTGCCTGGAGTGTAAAAGCGGGGGAGCAGTACTTC

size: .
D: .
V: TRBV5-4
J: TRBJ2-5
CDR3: CASSLWGRFETQYF
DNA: TGTGCCAGCAGCTTGTGGGGGAGGTTTGAGACCCAGTACTTC

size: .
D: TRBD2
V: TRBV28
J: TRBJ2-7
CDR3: CASSRTGTSSYEQYF
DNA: TGTGCCAGCAGTCGCACCGGGACTAGCTCCTACGAGCAGTACTTC